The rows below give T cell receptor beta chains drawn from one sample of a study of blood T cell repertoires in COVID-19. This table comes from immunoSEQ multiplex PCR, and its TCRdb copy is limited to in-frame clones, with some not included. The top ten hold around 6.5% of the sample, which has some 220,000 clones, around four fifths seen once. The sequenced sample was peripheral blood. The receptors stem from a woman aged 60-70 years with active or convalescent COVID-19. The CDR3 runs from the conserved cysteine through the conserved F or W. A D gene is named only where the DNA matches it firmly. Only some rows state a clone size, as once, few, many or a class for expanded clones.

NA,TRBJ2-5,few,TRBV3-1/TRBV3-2,TGTGCCAGCAGCCAATTCGGGGAGACCCAGTACTTC,CASSQFGETQYF
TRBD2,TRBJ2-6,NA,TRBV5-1,TGCGCCAGCAGCTTGTTGACTAGCGGGATAAGTGGGGCCAACGTCCTGACTTTC,CASSLLTSGISGANVLTF
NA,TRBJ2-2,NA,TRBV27,TGTGCCAGCAGTTTTGTATACACCGGGGAGCTGTTTTTT,CASSFVYTGELFF
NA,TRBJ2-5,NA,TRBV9,TGTGCCAGCAGCGTTGGGTTAAGCGGCGTAGAGACCCAGTACTTC,CASSVGLSGVETQYF
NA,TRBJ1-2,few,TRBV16,TGTGCCAGCAGCCATTCCGGGGGGGCGCCGGTTGGCTACACCTTC,CASSHSGGAPVGYTF
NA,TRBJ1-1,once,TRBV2,TGTGCCAGCACCCGAGACAGGCCGGGCACTGAAGCTTTCTTT,CASTRDRPGTEAFF
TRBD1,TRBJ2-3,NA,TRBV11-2,TGTGCCAGCAGCTTTACAGGGGGCCATTTGACAGATACGCAGTATTTT,CASSFTGGHLTDTQYF
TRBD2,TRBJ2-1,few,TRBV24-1,TGTGCCACCAGTGATGTTTCAGGAGCGGGAGGCCACGTTCTTGAGCAGTTCTTC,CATSDVSGAGGHVLEQFF
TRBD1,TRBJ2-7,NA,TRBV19,TGTGCCAGTAGTATACTACGGGACAGCGCCGCGGAGCAGTACTTC,CASSILRDSAAEQYF
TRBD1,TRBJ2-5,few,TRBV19,TGTGCCAGTAGTATAGCTGCAGGGGGCGCGGAGACCCAGTACTTC,CASSIAAGGAETQYF
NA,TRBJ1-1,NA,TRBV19,TGTGCCAGTAGTATAGTATTTGGGGCAAACACTGAAGCTTTCTTT,CASSIVFGANTEAFF
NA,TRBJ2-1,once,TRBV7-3,TGTGCCAGCAGCTGGTCACCGGGAGCAGGCAATGAGCAGTTCTTC,CASSWSPGAGNEQFF
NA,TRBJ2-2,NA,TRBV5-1,TGCGCCAGCAGCACGCAGGGGGGGAACACCGGGGAGCTGTTTTTT,CASSTQGGNTGELFF
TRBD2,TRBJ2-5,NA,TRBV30,TGTGCCTGGAGTCGTGGGAGGGCGAGTGTAGGAGAGACCCAGTACTTC,CAWSRGRASVGETQYF
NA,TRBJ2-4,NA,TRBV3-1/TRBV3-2,TGTGCCAGCAGCCGGGGACTAGGGGGCACAAGGTATCAGTACTTC,CASSRGLGGTRYQYF
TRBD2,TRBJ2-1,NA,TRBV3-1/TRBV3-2,TGTGCCAGCAGCAAGCGGCGGCTAGCGGGAGGGCCTGAATCCTACAATGAGCAGTTCTTC,CASSKRRLAGGPESYNEQFF
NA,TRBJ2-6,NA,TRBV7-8,TGTGCCAGCAGCTTAGCCGTTGAGGCCGGGGCCAACGTCCTGACTTTC,CASSLAVEAGANVLTF
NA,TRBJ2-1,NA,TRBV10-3,TGTGCCATCAGTGCAGATTCGAATGAGCAGTTCTTC,CAISADSNEQFF
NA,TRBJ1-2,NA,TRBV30,TGTGCCTGGACAACCAATCAGGGTAACTTCTATGGCTACACCTTC,CAWTTNQGNFYGYTF
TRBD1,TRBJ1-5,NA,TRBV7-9,TGTGCCAGCAGCACCCCCCGGGACAGATACCAGCATTTT,CASSTPRDRYQHF
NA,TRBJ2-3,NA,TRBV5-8,TGTGCCAGCAGCTTGGACAGGGCTGCAGATACGCAGTATTTT,CASSLDRAADTQYF
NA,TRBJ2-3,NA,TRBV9,TGTGCCAGCAGCGTACTCCCTGGCACAGATACGCAGTATTTT,CASSVLPGTDTQYF
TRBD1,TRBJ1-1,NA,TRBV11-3,TGTGCCAGCAGCTCCAGGAGGGGCAGGGGGACTGAAGCTTTCTTT,CASSSRRGRGTEAFF
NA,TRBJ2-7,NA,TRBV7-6,TGTGCCAGCAGCTTAGAACGGGGGGCGCGGGAGCAGTACTTC,CASSLERGAREQYF
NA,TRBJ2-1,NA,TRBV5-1,TGCGCCAGCAGCCACTCTCACAATGAGCAGTTCTTC,CASSHSHNEQFF
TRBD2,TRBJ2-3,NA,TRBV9,TGTGCCAGCAGCGTAGCAAGCGGGGGGGCGGAAGATACGCAGTATTTT,CASSVASGGAEDTQYF
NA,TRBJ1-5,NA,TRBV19,TGTGCCAGTAGTTTTGACAGTAACAATCAGCCCCAGCATTTT,CASSFDSNNQPQHF
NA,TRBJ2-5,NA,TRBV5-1,TGCGCCAGCACCCTTTTCGGGGTGCCCCAAGAGACCCAGTACTTC,CASTLFGVPQETQYF
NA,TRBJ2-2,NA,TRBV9,TGTGCCAGCAGCACTTCCCGGACTTACACCGGGGAGCTGTTTTTT,CASSTSRTYTGELFF
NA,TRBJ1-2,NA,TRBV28,TGTGCCAGCTCCCTGTGGGCAGGGGTAAGGGGCTACACCTTC,CASSLWAGVRGYTF
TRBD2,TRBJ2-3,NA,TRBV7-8,TGTGCCAGCAGCTTAGCCGTAATTGGACTAGCGGGCACAGATACGCAGTATTTT,CASSLAVIGLAGTDTQYF
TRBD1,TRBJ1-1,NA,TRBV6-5,TGTGCCAGCAGGTTGGACAGGGGGAACACTGAAGCTTTCTTT,CASRLDRGNTEAFF
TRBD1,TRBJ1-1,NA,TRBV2,TGTGCCAGCAGTGTGGGACAGGGCGCCACTGAAGCTTTCTTT,CASSVGQGATEAFF
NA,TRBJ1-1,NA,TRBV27,TGTGCCAGCAGGGGACTGCGGGGACTTAACACTGAAGCTTTCTTT,CASRGLRGLNTEAFF
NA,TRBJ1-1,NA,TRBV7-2,TGTGCCAGCAGCTTACTGCGCTCGAACACTGAAGCTTTCTTT,CASSLLRSNTEAFF
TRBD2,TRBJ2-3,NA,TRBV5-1,TGCGCCAGCGCGGGACTAGCGGGGGGGAACACAGATACGCAGTATTTT,CASAGLAGGNTDTQYF
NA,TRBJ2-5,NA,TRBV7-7,TGTGCTAGCAGCACGACTGAACAAGAGACCCAGTACTTC,CASSTTEQETQYF
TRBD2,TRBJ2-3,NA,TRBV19,TGTGCCGCTGGGACTAGCGACACAGATACGCAGTATTTT,CAAGTSDTDTQYF
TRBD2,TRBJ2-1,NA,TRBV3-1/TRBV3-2,TGTGCCAGCAGCCAGTCCGCGGGGGGCAAAGCGGAGCAGTTCTTC,CASSQSAGGKAEQFF
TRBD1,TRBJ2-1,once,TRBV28,TGTGCCAGCAGTTTGCTCAGGGGGCATTCCTACAATGAGCAGTTCTTC,CASSLLRGHSYNEQFF
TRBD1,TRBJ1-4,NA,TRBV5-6,TGTGCCAGCAGCTATTTAACGACAGGGATTGAAAAACTGTTTTTT,CASSYLTTGIEKLFF